Described below is a single T cell receptor (beta chain) sequence and its context. The V gene's germline CDR1 is SGHAT and CDR2 FQNNGV. This CDR3 region has 12 residues. In the source study's methods: Amplification from reference gene primers served as the basis for estimated nucleated cell counts. The method was immunoSEQ multiplex PCR; TCRdb's version includes in-frame clones alone and lacks a portion of them. V and J calls and clone size come straight from that table; D and trimming were deduced from the DNA. The data contain around 71,000 clones, approximately 80% of them singletons. These data are taken from a study of blood T cell repertoires in COVID-19. Study as a whole: PBMCs, B-cell-depleted T cells, or T cells provided the cDNA or gDNA that made up the material.

The source is a man between 70 and 80 years old with acute or convalescent COVID-19. The chain has TRBV11-2 and TRBJ1-1; 8 nucleotides agree with TRBD1. Specimen: peripheral blood. The DNA of the CDR3 is TGTATTTCTGCAGGGGGCAGGGGTGAAGCTTTCTTT. It is translated as CISAGGRGEAFF.